Below, one TCR beta chain is given with its context. The antigen is undetermined. One end of the junction fails to match germline, which may point to a read error. This sample is part of a study of cytomegalovirus exposure and HLA in healthy donors. Across the study: Per a later analysis, the roughly 690 first-cohort and 100 to 150 validation repertoires shared one platform.

Method: immunoSEQ multiplex PCR; TCRdb's copy keeps in-frame clones and lacks some. This sample carries under 400,000 clones, approximately 88% of them seen once, and the ten largest clones take approximately 0.96%. This CDR3 region has 15 residues. Germline V gene sequence: CDR1 SGHNT, CDR2 YYREEE (reference sequence). Study conclusions and caveats: Whilst most TCR sequences proved rare, a subset of public TCRs occurred across many donors. The authors enumerated 150 to 200 TCR beta chains as linked to cytomegalovirus.

This TCR was sampled from a man aged 25-45 years in good health and CMV-seronegative. Sequencing was carried out using PBMCs. The chain recombines TRBV5-4 with TRBJ2-3; TRBD1 aligns across 11 bases. CDR3 DNA: TGCGCCAGCAGCCAGGGACAGGGGGACGTAGATACGCAGTATTTT. This sequence encodes CASSQGQGDVDTQYF.